The 24 T cell receptor beta chains below were found in one sample sequenced in a study of regulatory T cells in long-lasting Graves disease. For TCR beta, libraries came from iRepertoire HTBI primers and Arm-PCR of CDR3 regions. A single record per CDR3 protein comes from TCRdb applying MiXCR to the multiplex PCR reads. Counted here are around 470,000 distinct CDR3 sequences, around 13% occurring once; the ten biggest clones make up more than 15%. Time point described: newly diagnosed GD, antithyroid drugs for less than 3 months. From PBMCs, RNA was extracted and then used to make the TCR library. The same sample was also studied in work on T cells in Graves' hyperthyroidism and ophthalmopathy.

The sequences come from peripheral blood mononuclear cells (PBMCs), collected at new diagnosis, from a patient treated with antithyroid drugs. The receptors here all came from a woman aged 45 to 65 with Graves disease.

The table lists this clonotype with many counts. The chain is built from TRBV5-1 and TRBJ2-1; no clear D gene. V was cut by 0 bases and J by 6 bases, with 10 bases left in between. This CDR3 comprises 14 residues. Germline V gene sequence: CDR1 SGHRS, CDR2 YFSETQ. This CDR3 reads CASSLASAINEQFF. The CDR3 nucleotides read TGCGCCAGCAGCTTGGCTAGTGCAATCAATGAGCAGTTCTTC.

This clonotype appeared a few times. The chain employs TRBV7-2 and TRBJ2-7; either TRBD1 or TRBD2 may fit D (5 bases each). CDR3 length: 13 residues. Trimming stripped 5 bases from V and 4 bases from J, with 12 bases between. Germline V gene lookup returns CDR1 SGHTA and CDR2 FQGNSA. The CDR3 loop is CASSRHGAYEQYF. The CDR3 bases are TGTGCCAGCAGCCGACACGGGGCTTACGAGCAGTACTTC.

This clonotype was seen at least ten times. V usage is TRBV18 and J usage is TRBJ1-6, with 8 bases aligning to TRBD1. CDR3 length equals 16 residues. Germline assignment: CDR1 KGHSH and CDR2 LQKENI. The trim removed 0 bases at V and 10 bases at J, leaving 8 bases unmatched. The CDR3, as DNA: TGTGCCAGCTCACCACCGGACAGGGCTGACGGCTCACCCCTCCACTTT. Protein sequence: CASSPPDRADGSPLHF.

This clonotype was seen ten or more times. CDR3 in amino acids: CASSLGWGASMNTEAFF. CDR3 DNA: TGTGCCAGCAGCTTAGGTTGGGGGGCCTCGATGAACACTGAAGCTTTCTTT. This chain links TRBV11-2 with TRBJ1-1; tentative D call: TRBD1 (6 bases). The CDR3 has 17 amino acids. Germline V lookup: CDR1 SGHAT, CDR2 FQNNGV. With 1 base removed from V and 0 bases from J, the gap between germline ends came to 15 bases.

Only a few counts were recorded for this clonotype. This chain uses TRBV18 with TRBJ2-2, with D perhaps TRBD2 (5 bases). V lost 2 bases to trimming and J lost 2 bases, with 21 bases between them. This CDR3 contains 19 residues. Germline CDR1 and CDR2: KGHSH and LQKENI. CDR3 loop: CASSPRSMAGDLNTGELFF. Written as DNA, the CDR3 is TGTGCCAGCTCACCAAGGAGTATGGCGGGCGACCTAAACACCGGGGAGCTGTTTTTT.

The rearrangement uses TRBV28 and TRBJ1-4; D unclear. Trimming stripped 8 bases from V and 4 bases from J, with 5 bases between. The CDR3 consists of 11 residues. The germline CDR1 and CDR2 sequences are MDHEN and SYDVKM. Here the CDR3 DNA reads TGTGCCAGCCTAATTAATGAAAAACTGTTTTTT. This codes for CASLINEKLFF. The full variable domain, in which reference TRBV28 and TRBJ1-4 provide the parts outside the CDR3, is DVKVTQSSRYLVKRTGEKVFLECVQDMDHENMFWYRQDPGLGLRLIYFSYDVKMKEKGDIPEGYSVSREKKERFSLILESASTNQTSMYLCASLINEKLFFGSGTQLSVL.

This clonotype was seen at least ten times. The chain uses TRBV7-9 and TRBJ1-1, with unresolved D. The CDR3 is made up of 15 amino acids. The V end lost 5 bases, the J end lost 4 bases, and 17 bases lay between the germline ends. Germline lookup yields CDR1 SEHNR and CDR2 FQNEAQ (reference sequence). The DNA of the CDR3 is TGTGCCAGCAGCCCCAGCGGGGTGGGTGGCACTGAAGCTTTCTTT. This translates into CASSPSGVGGTEAFF.

About this clonotype itself: A much larger clone is a single base away; this may be a read error. V usage is TRBV7-9 and J usage is TRBJ2-1, with D unresolved. This CDR3 spans 13 amino acids. The germline gives CDR1 SEHNR, CDR2 FQNEAQ (reference sequence). Trimming shortened V by 4 bases and J by 10 bases, and 14 bases separated the two germline ends. The CDR3 loop reads CASSWYGAYEQFF. In DNA form, the CDR3 reads TGTGCCAGCAGCTGGTACGGAGCCTACGAGCAGTTCTTC.

The sample holds a few counts of this clonotype. The rearrangement joins TRBV19 to TRBJ1-3; D remains unclear. This CDR3 has 14 amino acids. Germline lookup yields CDR1 LNHDA and CDR2 SQIVND (reference sequence). The ends were cut back, 3 bases at V and 3 bases at J, with 9 bases in the middle. CDR3 nucleotide sequence: TGTGCCAGTAGTATCTCGACGGATGGAAACACCATATATTTT. Its protein product is CASSISTDGNTIYF.

This clonotype was seen many times. This chain joins TRBV2 and TRBJ2-7; 7 bases are shared with TRBD1. Germline CDR1 reads SNHLY; CDR2 reads FYNNEI. The CDR3 sequence is 16 residues long. V shed 7 bases and J 0 bases; nucleotides not matched to a gene: 12. The CDR3 protein is CASKKDRSLSSYEQYF. In DNA, the CDR3 is TGTGCCAGCAAAAAGGACAGGAGCCTTAGCTCCTACGAGCAGTACTTC.

The J gene is TRBJ2-2, the V gene TRBV20-1, with 7 positions matching TRBD1. The CDR3 loop spans 16 amino acids. Trimming at V came to 5 bases and at J to 3 bases, leaving 12 bases not matched to a gene. Looked up from germline, CDR1 is DFQATT and CDR2 is SNEGSKA (reference sequence). The CDR3 loop is CSARSGGAGDTGELFF. The DNA of the CDR3 is TGCAGTGCTCGCTCAGGGGGTGCAGGGGACACCGGGGAGCTGTTTTTT.

In this sample, this clonotype turned up many times. This chain uses TRBV12-3 or TRBV12-4 with TRBJ1-2; 11 bases line up with TRBD1. CDR3 length: 15 amino acids. With 5 bases clipped from V and 7 bases from J, the junction kept 9 bases outside the gene matches. The CDR3 here is CASSGVGQGEFGYTF. DNA of the CDR3: TGTGCCAGCAGTGGGGTGGGACAGGGGGAGTTTGGCTACACCTTC.

This clonotype occurred many times. V usage is TRBV2 and J usage is TRBJ2-7; TRBD1 aligns across 9 bases. Germline CDR1 SNHLY, CDR2 FYNNEI. J was trimmed by 5 bases and V by 5 bases; bases with no gene match: 7. This CDR3 contains 14 residues. The CDR3 DNA reads TGTGCCAGCAGTCCGGGGACAGGGCACCACGAGCAGTACTTC. Amino acid sequence: CASSPGTGHHEQYF. Together with reference TRBV2 and TRBJ2-7, the CDR3 gives the full variable domain: EPEVTQTPSHQVTQMGQEVILRCVPISNHLYFYWYRQILGQKVEFLVSFYNNEISEKSEIFDDQFSVERPDGSNFTLKIRSTKLEDSAMYFCASSPGTGHHEQYFGPGTRLTVT.

In its sample, this clonotype was seen many times. The CDR3 region has the DNA TGTGCCTGGAGTTGGACCGAATACGAGCAGTACTTC. Its translation: CAWSWTEYEQYF. The chain is built from TRBV30 and TRBJ2-7; D is ambiguous. The CDR3 sequence is 12 residues long. The V gene lost 2 bases and the J gene lost 4 bases, with 9 bases spanning the gap. Germline V lookup: CDR1 GTSNPN, CDR2 SVGIG (reference sequence).

This clonotype was detected ten times or more. This chain uses TRBV6-1 with TRBJ2-3, with 10 bases that match TRBD1. The length of the CDR3 is 15 residues. Germline V gene data show CDR1 as MNHNS and CDR2 as SASEGT. V trimming: 7 bases; J trimming: 3 bases; junction bases outside the gene matches: 7. CDR3 bases: TGTGCCAGCATCCCCGGGACAGGGGATACAGATACGCAGTATTTT. Its translation is CASIPGTGDTDTQYF.

This clonotype was detected many times. The chain couples TRBV3-1 to TRBJ2-3, with a possible D match to TRBD2 (5 bases). Deletions cut 3 bases from V and 6 bases from J, with 13 bases between. The CDR3 has 14 amino acids. Germline V gene sequence: CDR1 LGHDT, CDR2 YNNKEL (reference sequence). CDR3 coding DNA: TGTGCCAGCAGCCACCTAGGAGGCGTGGATACGCAGTATTTT. The encoded protein is CASSHLGGVDTQYF.

Remarks on this clonotype: A read error may be the cause here, since a much bigger clone is one base away. The chain has TRBV20-1 and TRBJ2-5; D is possibly TRBD1 (6 bases). The V and J ends lost 0 bases and 2 bases respectively, with 13 bases between them. Germline-derived CDR1 and CDR2 are DFQATT and SNEGSKA (reference sequence). The CDR3 loop spans 15 amino acids. In DNA form, the CDR3 reads TGCAGTGCTAGAGATCAGGACAGAGCTCAAGAGACCCAGTACTTC. Translation: CSARDQDRAQETQYF.

The chain carries TRBV5-4 and TRBJ1-1; D gene ambiguous. This CDR3 has 14 amino acids. The V and J ends lost 0 bases and 6 bases respectively, with 12 bases between them. Germline V gives CDR1 SGHNT, CDR2 YYREEE (reference sequence). CDR3 protein: CASSLEQRWSEAFF. For the CDR3, the DNA is TGTGCCAGCAGCTTGGAGCAGCGGTGGTCTGAAGCTTTCTTT.

This clonotype was seen repeatedly, ten times or more. V is TRBV5-1 and J is TRBJ2-3; 12 bases fit TRBD2. V shed 4 bases, J shed 6 bases, and the junction held 3 bases outside the gene matches. CDR1 SGHRS and CDR2 YFSETQ come from the germline V gene. The length of the CDR3 is 14 residues. The CDR3 loop reads CASSPGTSGDTQYF. The CDR3 nucleotides are TGCGCCAGCAGCCCCGGGACTAGCGGGGATACGCAGTATTTT.

This clonotype has at least ten counts. The chain has TRBV18 and TRBJ2-7, with 12 nucleotides matching TRBD2. The CDR3 has 15 residues. Germline CDR1 and CDR2: KGHSH and LQKENI. V was clipped by 8 bases and J by 0 bases; unmatched bases: 5. The CDR3 coding sequence is TGTGCCAGCAGCCAGGGACTAGCGGGCTCCTACGAGCAGTACTTC. It codes for CASSQGLAGSYEQYF.

This clonotype was detected ten times or more. The CDR3 reads CASSLFSFGSPSYNEQFF. CDR3 sequence (DNA): TGTGCCAGCAGTTTATTTAGTTTTGGCTCACCTTCCTACAATGAGCAGTTCTTC. The chain recombines TRBV12-3 or TRBV12-4 with TRBJ2-1; the D is unclear. Trimming removed 2 bases at V and 1 base at J, with 18 bases between. The CDR3 totals 18 residues.

This chain connects TRBV5-4 to TRBJ2-3, with TRBD2 matching over 9 bases. Germline-derived CDR1 and CDR2 are SGHNT and YYREEE (reference sequence). After removal of 6 bases from V and 4 bases from J, the junction contained 12 bases not matched to a gene. This CDR3 is built from 16 residues. This CDR3 is CASKGGVAGAPDTQYF. CDR3 DNA: TGTGCCAGCAAAGGAGGTGTAGCGGGAGCCCCAGATACGCAGTATTTT.

This clonotype was picked up many times. The chain carries TRBV20-1 and TRBJ2-5, with 10 positions matching TRBD2. The CDR3 extends over 16 amino acids. The germline V gene has CDR1 DFQATT and CDR2 SNEGSKA (reference sequence). V lost 3 bases and J lost 6; bases outside the gene matches: 13. CDR3 in DNA: TGCAGTGCTAGGGTACCGGGACTAGCGTTGTCTCAGACCCAGTACTTC. Translation: CSARVPGLALSQTQYF.

This clonotype was counted many times. The chain joins TRBV19 to TRBJ2-7; D gene unclear. The CDR3 has 14 amino acids. Germline values: CDR1 LNHDA, CDR2 SQIVND (reference sequence). Deletions cut 3 bases from V and 0 bases from J, with 9 bases between. CDR3 sequence: CASSIGRSSYEQYF. CDR3 DNA: TGTGCCAGTAGTATCGGCCGGAGCTCCTACGAGCAGTACTTC.